These 11 T cell receptor beta chains were sequenced from one sample in a study of blood T cell repertoires in COVID-19 (dated by TCRdb to 2020 to 2021). The library was prepared using the immunoSEQ multiplex PCR assay. Drawn from immuneACCESS, this table holds only the in-frame rearrangements with V and J called that TCRdb kept. Clones are partly lost; checked studies trace under half to an unresolved V gene and leave the rest unexplained. The table for this sample lists 130,000 to 150,000 clones; around 81% of them were counted only once. 2.5% to 3% of the sample lies in the top ten. The sequenced sample was peripheral blood. Every receptor here comes from a middle-aged woman with active or convalescent COVID-19.

The V call is TRBV5-6, the J call TRBJ1-3, with D unresolved. CDR1 and CDR2 (germline): SGHDT, YYEEEE. Trimming removed 1 base at V and 2 bases at J, with 10 bases between. This CDR3 spans 15 amino acids. The CDR3 spells CASSLPSAAGNTIYF. The CDR3 DNA reads as TGTGCCAGCAGCTTGCCCTCAGCGGCTGGAAACACCATATATTTT.

This chain uses TRBV21-1 with TRBJ2-7; TRBD1 was called by the table and not checked on the DNA. TRBV21-1 is a pseudogene. The CDR3 has 16 amino acids. CDR3 amino acids: CASSTPLGACSYEQYF. The DNA for the CDR3 is TGTGCCAGCAGCACACCCTTGGGGGCGTGTTCCTACGAGCAGTACTTC.

The rearrangement uses TRBV5-5 and TRBJ2-7; 7 bases map to TRBD2. V was clipped by 4 bases and J by 1 base; unmatched bases: 11. This CDR3 spans 16 amino acids. Germline V lookup: CDR1 SGHKS, CDR2 YYEKEE (reference sequence). The CDR3 loop reads CASSQAQRGTSYEQYF. The CDR3 DNA follows: TGTGCCAGCAGCCAAGCACAGCGGGGAACATCCTACGAGCAGTACTTC.

The CDR3 DNA follows: TGTGCCACCAGTGATCTAGGACAGGGTAATAGTGATACGCAGTATTTT. Encoded protein: CATSDLGQGNSDTQYF. The chain has TRBV24-1 and TRBJ2-3; 8 bases fit TRBD1. Germline V lookup: CDR1 KGHDR, CDR2 SFDVKD. The V segment lost 3 bases and the J segment 6 bases; nucleotides outside the gene matches: 10. The CDR3 consists of 16 residues.

This sequence joins TRBV7-7 and TRBJ2-1, with TRBD2 matching over 8 bases. The CDR3 length is 16 residues. CDR1 and CDR2 from the germline V gene are SSHAT and FNYEAQ (reference sequence). Trimming took 5 bases from V and 7 from J; bases not matched to a gene: 13. The CDR3 sequence: CASSLRFSGIGNEQFF. The CDR3 nucleotides are TGTGCCAGCAGCCTCCGTTTTAGCGGGATAGGAAATGAGCAGTTCTTC.

The chain combines TRBV24-1 with TRBJ2-3, with D tentatively TRBD2 (7 bases). V gave up 7 bases and J gave up 6 bases, with 16 bases separating them. Per the germline V gene, CDR1 is KGHDR and CDR2 is SFDVKD. The CDR3 extends over 14 amino acids. The chain's CDR3 is CATSEGGGPDTQYF. CDR3 bases: TGTGCCACCAGCGAAGGGGGGGGCCCCGATACGCAGTATTTT.

This chain connects TRBV27 to TRBJ1-5; a possible D gene is TRBD1 (6 bases). Germline-derived CDR1 and CDR2 are MNHEY and SMNVEV (reference sequence). The CDR3 consists of 17 residues. Trimming cost V 6 bases and J 3 bases, with 21 bases left between them. The CDR3 here is CASSLSGDTLFNQPQHF. The CDR3 region has the DNA TGTGCCAGCAGCCTTAGCGGGGACACCCTATTCAATCAGCCCCAGCATTTT.

The rearrangement links TRBV7-9 to TRBJ1-1, with D tentatively TRBD1 (5 bases). The CDR3 sequence is 13 residues long. With 3 bases removed from V and 5 bases from J, the gap between germline ends came to 10 bases. Germline values: CDR1 SEHNR, CDR2 FQNEAQ (reference sequence). In DNA form, the CDR3 reads TGTGCCAGCAGCTTCGACCGGGGGACTGAAGCTTTCTTT. It translates to CASSFDRGTEAFF.

The rearrangement links TRBV5-6 to TRBJ2-7; D gene uncertain. V was cut by 4 bases and J by 2 bases, with 10 bases left in between. This CDR3 region has 13 residues. The germline V gene encodes CDR1 SGHDT and CDR2 YYEEEE. CDR3 in amino acids: CASSLFVPYEQYF. CDR3 nucleotide sequence: TGTGCCAGCAGCCTATTTGTTCCCTACGAGCAGTACTTC. The variable domain in full, completed from reference TRBV5-6 and TRBJ2-7, reads DAGVTQSPTHLIKTRGQQVTLRCSPKSGHDTVSWYQQALGQGPQFIFQYYEEEERQRGNFPDRFSGHQFPNYSSELNVNALLLGDSALYLCASSLFVPYEQYFGPGTRLTVT.

The chain joins TRBV28 to TRBJ1-1; the match to TRBD1 covers 7 bases. J gave up 6 bases and V 6 bases, and 7 bases lay outside the gene matches. In germline, CDR1 is MDHEN, CDR2 SYDVKM. The CDR3 sequence is 13 residues long. CDR3: CASRDRSPPEAFF. The DNA of the CDR3 is TGTGCCAGCAGGGACAGGTCCCCTCCTGAAGCTTTCTTT.

The chain couples TRBV10-3 to TRBJ2-2; D may be TRBD1 (6 bases). V dropped 6 bases and J dropped 7 bases, with 9 bases sitting between them. The CDR3 extends over 12 amino acids. Germline values: CDR1 ENHRY, CDR2 SYGVKD. This CDR3 is CAIRQGFGELFF. In nucleotides, the CDR3 is TGTGCCATCAGGCAGGGGTTCGGGGAGCTGTTTTTT.